This is a list of T cell receptor beta chains from one sample in a study of T-cell memory formation after mild COVID-19. Using its own MiXCR run on the 5' RACE reads, TCRdb lists one record per CDR3 protein. Of fewer than 140,000 distinct CDR3 sequences listed, about an eighth are singletons. The sample consisted of PBMCs or a T cell subset sorted from them (not recorded which). All receptors derive from an adult woman who had mild COVID-19 (a few samples of this study predate the infection). Cell type and time point are not known. CDR3s include the opening cysteine and the closing phenylalanine or tryptophan. Each record gives: clone size, D gene, J gene, V gene, CDR3 length, CDR3 protein, CDR3 DNA. A D gene is named only where the DNA matches it firmly. The size of a clone is reported for some rows only, either as once, few or many, or as a class for expanded clones.

few	-	TRBJ2-1	TRBV12-3/TRBV12-4	12	CASSHMGNEQFF	TGTGCCAGCAGTCATATGGGCAATGAGCAGTTCTTC
-	-	TRBJ1-1	TRBV12-3/TRBV12-4	13	CASSLSRGTEAFF	TGTGCCAGCAGTTTATCTAGGGGCACTGAAGCTTTCTTT
-	-	TRBJ1-2	TRBV20-1	13	CSASGGDIYGYTF	TGCAGTGCTAGTGGGGGTGATATATATGGCTACACCTTC
-	-	TRBJ2-7	TRBV14	15	CASSQMGGRHYEQYF	TGTGCCAGCAGCCAGATGGGGGGACGGCACTACGAGCAGTACTTC
few	TRBD2	TRBJ2-3	TRBV11-3	16	CASSPRLAGVEDTQYF	TGTGCCAGCAGCCCTCGACTAGCGGGAGTGGAAGATACGCAGTATTTT
-	-	TRBJ2-3	TRBV11-3	17	CASSSMVSEIDTDTQYF	TGTGCCAGCAGCTCCATGGTCAGCGAGATAGACACAGATACGCAGTATTTT
-	-	TRBJ1-5	TRBV27	13	CASTGGEGQPQHF	TGTGCCAGCACTGGGGGTGAGGGACAGCCCCAGCATTTT
-	TRBD2	TRBJ2-7	TRBV7-9	13	CASSTSGTYEQYF	TGTGCCAGCAGCACTAGCGGGACTTACGAGCAGTACTTC
once	TRBD2	TRBJ2-1	TRBV29-1	19	CSSAGTGTSGGIRYNEQFF	TGCAGCTCGGCGGGAACCGGGACTAGCGGGGGAATCAGATACAATGAGCAGTTCTTC
-	-	TRBJ1-2	TRBV12-3/TRBV12-4	11	CASSPGIGYTF	TGTGCCAGCAGCCCAGGGATTGGCTACACCTTC
few	TRBD1	TRBJ2-1	TRBV29-1	13	CSSGQGVYNEQFF	TGCAGCTCGGGACAGGGCGTGTACAATGAGCAGTTCTTC
-	TRBD1	TRBJ2-7	TRBV9	15	CASSQSRTGGNEQYF	TGTGCCAGCAGCCAATCTCGGACAGGGGGCAACGAGCAGTACTTC
few	-	TRBJ2-3	TRBV5-4	15	CASSLEGSSQDTQYF	TGTGCCAGCAGCTTGGAAGGATCTTCACAAGATACGCAGTATTTT
-	-	TRBJ1-1	TRBV27	12	CASSPSVTEAFF	TGTGCCAGCAGTCCCTCCGTGACTGAAGCTTTCTTT
-	TRBD2	TRBJ2-3	TRBV12-3/TRBV12-4	17	CASSRIAGAPTADTQYF	TGTGCCAGCAGCCGGATAGCGGGGGCCCCCACCGCAGATACGCAGTATTTT
-	TRBD1	TRBJ2-3	TRBV4-1	15	CASSNGQGGQDTQYF	TGCGCCAGCAGCAACGGACAGGGGGGCCAAGATACGCAGTATTTT
-	TRBD2	TRBJ2-7	TRBV27	19	CASSEGGLAGGPWGYEQYF	TGTGCCAGCAGTGAAGGGGGGCTAGCGGGAGGGCCTTGGGGCTACGAGCAGTACTTC
few	TRBD2	TRBJ2-1	TRBV30	11	CAWGLAGGLFF	TGTGCCTGGGGTCTAGCGGGAGGGCTTTTCTTC
-	-	TRBJ2-7	TRBV11-2	12	CASSVGGYEQYF	TGTGCCAGCAGTGTTGGGGGGTACGAGCAGTACTTC
-	TRBD1	TRBJ2-4	TRBV5-6	19	CASSLGTSGQGALRNIQYF	TGTGCCAGCAGCCTGGGTACCTCGGGACAGGGGGCGTTGCGGAACATTCAGTACTTC
-	-	TRBJ2-3	TRBV11-2	17	CASSLYGAGAITDTQYF	TGTGCCAGCAGCTTATACGGTGCAGGGGCTATAACAGATACGCAGTATTTT
-	TRBD1	TRBJ2-7	TRBV3-1	15	CASTSGETGLYEQYF	TGTGCCAGCACGTCCGGTGAGACAGGGTTATACGAGCAGTACTTC
-	-	TRBJ2-7	TRBV11-3	13	CASSPPGNYEQYF	TGTGCCAGCAGTCCACCCGGGAACTACGAGCAGTACTTC
few	TRBD2	TRBJ2-1	TRBV4-2	17	CASSQPSGLAGLDEQFF	TGTGCCAGCAGCCAGCCCTCGGGACTAGCGGGCCTCGATGAGCAGTTCTTC
few	-	TRBJ2-5	TRBV3-1	15	CASSQDSLAEETQYF	TGTGCCAGCAGCCAAGATTCCCTAGCAGAAGAGACCCAGTACTTC
-	TRBD1	TRBJ2-3	TRBV20-1	15	CSARRDRGFTDTQYF	TGCAGTGCTAGGCGAGACAGGGGGTTCACAGATACGCAGTATTTT
-	-	TRBJ2-2	TRBV5-1	15	CASSFGEGNTGELFF	TGCGCCAGCAGCTTCGGGGAAGGGAACACCGGGGAGCTGTTTTTT
-	-	TRBJ1-5	TRBV2	14	CASYEGNSNQPQHF	TGTGCCAGCTACGAGGGGAATAGCAATCAGCCCCAGCATTTT
-	-	TRBJ2-5	TRBV19	14	CASSITGTFATQYF	TGTGCCAGTAGTATCACCGGGACCTTCGCGACCCAGTACTTC
many	TRBD1	TRBJ2-7	TRBV20-1	15	CSANDPQGAAYEQYF	TGCAGTGCCAACGACCCACAGGGGGCGGCCTACGAGCAGTACTTC
-	TRBD2	TRBJ2-1	TRBV24-1	15	CATSETLAGVNEQFF	TGTGCCACCAGTGAGACTCTAGCGGGGGTTAATGAGCAGTTCTTC
-	TRBD1	TRBJ2-7	TRBV20-1	11	CTPVQGAEQYF	TGCACACCGGTACAGGGGGCCGAGCAGTACTTC
few	-	TRBJ1-3	TRBV25-1	15	CASGGETVSGNTIYF	TGTGCCAGCGGGGGAGAGACAGTTTCTGGAAACACCATATATTTT
few	TRBD2	TRBJ2-2	TRBV3-1	16	CASSSQRGENTGELFF	TGTGCCAGCAGCTCACAACGGGGGGAAAACACCGGGGAGCTGTTTTTT
-	-	TRBJ2-3	TRBV3-1	16	CASSHFRPPSTDTQYF	TGTGCCAGCAGCCACTTTCGGCCGCCCAGCACAGATACGCAGTATTTT
few	TRBD1	TRBJ1-1	TRBV5-1	15	CASRTRGQANTEAFF	TGCGCCAGCAGGACTAGGGGACAGGCGAACACTGAAGCTTTCTTT
-	-	TRBJ2-7	TRBV7-9	15	CASGNTGPRISEQYF	TGTGCCAGCGGAAACACCGGGCCTAGAATCTCGGAGCAGTACTTC
-	TRBD1	TRBJ2-7	TRBV6-5	15	CASRAGTGLSYEQYF	TGTGCCAGCAGGGCCGGGACAGGGCTGTCCTACGAGCAGTACTTC
-	TRBD2	TRBJ2-1	TRBV4-1	16	CASSQPAGGLLDEQFF	TGCGCCAGCAGCCAACCAGCGGGGGGGCTCTTGGATGAGCAGTTCTTC
few	-	TRBJ2-5	TRBV6-6	15	CASSLTGENQETQYF	TGTGCCAGCAGTTTGACAGGAGAAAACCAAGAGACCCAGTACTTC
few	-	TRBJ1-2	TRBV6-5	14	CASSYSKANYGYTF	TGTGCCAGCAGTTACTCGAAGGCGAACTATGGCTACACCTTC
-	-	TRBJ2-1	TRBV5-1	16	CASSLSYGGAYNEQFF	TGCGCCAGCAGCTTGTCTTACGGGGGCGCCTACAATGAGCAGTTCTTC
few	-	TRBJ2-7	TRBV7-9	13	CASSPAVGAEQYF	TGTGCCAGCAGCCCTGCAGTCGGGGCGGAGCAGTACTTC
few	-	TRBJ2-7	TRBV5-1	13	CASSFEGSYEQYF	TGCGCCAGCAGCTTTGAGGGATCCTACGAGCAGTACTTC
few	TRBD2	TRBJ2-1	TRBV29-1	15	CSVEVQGLAGREQFF	TGCAGCGTTGAAGTCCAGGGACTAGCGGGAAGGGAGCAGTTCTTC
few	TRBD1	TRBJ2-2	TRBV7-9	16	CASSLPQGRSTGELFF	TGTGCCAGCAGCTTACCACAGGGGAGATCCACCGGGGAGCTGTTTTTT
-	TRBD1	TRBJ1-2	TRBV7-9	15	CASSSREGGAYGYTF	TGTGCCAGCAGCTCCCGGGAAGGGGGCGCCTATGGCTACACCTTC
-	TRBD1	TRBJ1-2	TRBV11-2	15	CASSRVVQGDYGYTF	TGTGCCAGCAGCAGAGTAGTACAGGGGGACTATGGCTACACCTTC
-	-	TRBJ2-3	TRBV27	13	CASSWGAPDTQYF	TGTGCCAGCAGCTGGGGAGCCCCGGATACGCAGTATTTT